The rows below give T cell receptor beta chains drawn from one sample of a study of cytomegalovirus exposure and HLA in healthy donors. The data were produced by immunoSEQ multiplex PCR, yet TCRdb's version contains in-frame clones alone and is incomplete. The sample shows over 110,000 clones, about 90% of them seen only once. The material sequenced was PBMCs. Source of these receptors: a man in his late teens or twenties in good health and CMV-seronegative. The CDR3 runs from the conserved cysteine through the conserved F or W. D genes are given only for firm matches. Some rows mark clone size as missing; the rest say once, few, many or name a class of expanded clone.

clone_size	v_call	j_call	d_call	cdr3_aa	cdr3_nt
.	TRBV30	TRBJ2-7	TRBD1	CAGQEHSYEQYF	TGTGCAGGACAGGAGCACTCCTACGAGCAGTACTTC
.	TRBV27	TRBJ2-3	TRBD1	CASRITGGVDTQYF	TGTGCCAGCAGGATTACAGGGGGAGTAGATACGCAGTATTTT
.	TRBV7-2	TRBJ2-5	TRBD1	CASSGVGQGAGETQYF	TGTGCCAGCAGCGGCGTGGGGCAGGGGGCGGGAGAGACCCAGTACTTC
.	TRBV6-5	TRBJ1-2	TRBD1	CASRRGTGDGYTF	TGTGCCAGCAGACGCGGGACAGGGGATGGCTACACCTTC
.	TRBV5-1	TRBJ2-1	TRBD1	CASSRDRDNEQFF	TGCGCCAGCAGTCGGGACAGGGACAATGAGCAGTTCTTC
.	TRBV6-6	TRBJ2-1	TRBD2	CASSPGTSDYNEQFF	TGTGCCAGCAGCCCCGGGACTAGCGATTACAATGAGCAGTTCTTC
once	TRBV15	TRBJ2-5	.	CATSRDWTANQETQYF	TGTGCCACCAGCAGAGATTGGACAGCCAACCAAGAGACCCAGTACTTC
.	TRBV5-1	TRBJ2-5	TRBD2	CASRGLAGGPYETQYF	TGCGCCAGCAGGGGACTAGCGGGAGGGCCGTACGAGACCCAGTACTTC
.	TRBV7-9	TRBJ2-1	.	CASSHGGNEQFF	TGTGCCAGCAGCCACGGGGGCAATGAGCAGTTCTTC
.	TRBV7-9	TRBJ2-7	.	CASSLWDTAYEQYF	TGTGCCAGCAGCTTATGGGACACTGCCTACGAGCAGTACTTC
.	TRBV4-1	TRBJ2-3	.	CASSLADTQYF	TGCGCCAGCAGCCTAGCAGATACGCAGTATTTT
.	TRBV5-1	TRBJ2-6	.	CASSSGLQGSGANVLTF	TGCGCCAGCAGCTCAGGGCTACAGGGCTCTGGGGCCAACGTCCTGACTTTC
.	TRBV15	TRBJ1-5	.	CATSRDGRSSNQPQHF	TGTGCCACCAGCAGAGATGGGCGTTCGAGCAATCAGCCCCAGCATTTT
once	TRBV18	TRBJ1-1	TRBD1	CASSSGQGARWTEAFF	TGTGCCAGCTCATCGGGACAGGGGGCGCGATGGACTGAAGCTTTCTTT
.	TRBV30	TRBJ2-7	TRBD2	CAWRASGLATYEQYF	TGTGCCTGGAGAGCCTCGGGACTAGCTACCTACGAGCAGTACTTC
.	TRBV10-1	TRBJ2-5	.	CASSGLAQETQYF	TGCGCCAGCTCTGGGCTCGCCCAAGAGACCCAGTACTTC
.	TRBV2	TRBJ2-3	TRBD2	CASRGLSGRAEDTQYF	TGTGCCAGCAGGGGACTTAGCGGGAGGGCCGAAGATACGCAGTATTTT
.	TRBV6-6	TRBJ1-1	.	CASSYRGGHTEAFF	TGTGCCAGCAGTTACAGGGGAGGGCACACTGAAGCTTTCTTT
few	TRBV2	TRBJ1-1	TRBD1	CASKGQVNTEAFF	TGTGCCAGCAAGGGACAGGTGAACACTGAAGCTTTCTTT
.	TRBV19	TRBJ2-7	.	CASSIARGYEQYF	TGTGCCAGTAGTATAGCCAGGGGCTACGAGCAGTACTTC
.	TRBV7-9	TRBJ1-2	TRBD1	CASSWTGSGYTF	TGTGCCAGCAGCTGGACAGGGAGCGGCTACACCTTC
.	TRBV9	TRBJ2-1	TRBD2	CASSPMSLAGSNEQFF	TGTGCCAGCAGCCCCATGAGTCTAGCGGGGAGCAATGAGCAGTTCTTC
.	TRBV14	TRBJ1-1	TRBD1	CASSTRQGGTEAFF	TGTGCCAGCAGCACCCGACAGGGCGGAACTGAAGCTTTCTTT
.	TRBV7-2	TRBJ1-5	.	CASSLWRGEGQPQHF	TGTGCCAGCAGCTTATGGAGGGGGGAGGGACAGCCCCAGCATTTT
.	TRBV10-3	TRBJ1-2	TRBD1	CAISESTGGYGYTF	TGTGCCATCAGTGAGTCCACAGGGGGCTATGGCTACACCTTC
.	TRBV10-2	TRBJ2-7	.	CASRDTYEQYF	TGCGCCAGCAGGGACACCTACGAGCAGTACTTC
.	TRBV4-3	TRBJ2-1	TRBD2	CASSQGDTSGAYNEQFF	TGCGCCAGCAGCCAAGGAGACACTAGCGGCGCCTACAATGAGCAGTTCTTC
few	TRBV7-9	TRBJ1-2	.	CASSYGGGATYYGYTF	TGTGCCAGCAGCTACGGGGGTGGGGCAACCTACTATGGCTACACCTTC
.	TRBV28	TRBJ2-3	.	CASAGFVDTQYF	TGTGCCAGCGCAGGATTCGTGGATACGCAGTATTTT
.	TRBV18	TRBJ1-1	.	CASSPLLGVNTEAFF	TGTGCCAGCTCACCACTGCTAGGGGTGAACACTGAAGCTTTCTTT
.	TRBV27	TRBJ2-1	.	CASSFKVAAEQFF	TGTGCCAGCAGTTTTAAAGTAGCGGCTGAGCAGTTCTTC
.	TRBV27	TRBJ2-7	.	CASSRDRYEQYF	TGTGCCAGCAGTCGCGACAGGTACGAGCAGTACTTC
.	TRBV10-3	TRBJ2-7	.	CAISESASVSSYEQYF	TGTGCCATCAGTGAGTCGGCCAGCGTGAGCTCCTACGAGCAGTACTTC
.	TRBV7-2	TRBJ2-1	.	CASRRDPTSFNEQFF	TGTGCCAGCAGACGAGACCCTACTAGTTTCAATGAGCAGTTCTTC
.	TRBV6-1	TRBJ2-7	.	CASIGDVFFYEQYF	TGTGCCAGCATCGGGGATGTGTTCTTCTACGAGCAGTACTTC
.	TRBV4-1	TRBJ2-3	TRBD2	CASSQDPWGGTDTQYF	TGCGCCAGCAGCCAAGATCCTTGGGGGGGGACAGATACGCAGTATTTT
.	TRBV4-2	TRBJ2-1	.	CASSQRRGSYNEQFF	TGTGCCAGCAGCCAACGACGGGGGAGTTACAATGAGCAGTTCTTC
.	TRBV11-1	TRBJ1-3	.	CASSFGPERGSGNTIYF	TGTGCCAGCAGCTTTGGCCCCGAGCGGGGCTCTGGAAACACCATATATTTT
.	TRBV4-1	TRBJ2-3	TRBD1	CASRRTGTSTDTQYF	TGCGCCAGCAGGCGGACAGGAACTAGCACAGATACGCAGTATTTT
.	TRBV6-1	TRBJ2-7	.	CASSRDLSYEQYF	TGTGCCAGCAGCAGGGACTTATCCTACGAGCAGTACTTC
.	TRBV30	TRBJ2-1	TRBD2	CAYSGRGYNEQFF	TGTGCCTATAGCGGGAGGGGCTACAATGAGCAGTTCTTC
.	TRBV28	TRBJ2-1	TRBD2	CASRTSGSSGEQFF	TGTGCCAGCCGGACTAGCGGGAGTTCTGGTGAGCAGTTCTTC
.	TRBV19	TRBJ1-2	.	CASSIAGQGYGYTF	TGTGCCAGTAGTATAGCGGGTCAGGGGTATGGCTACACCTTC
.	TRBV12-5	TRBJ2-7	.	CASGLGGRVGGLYEQYF	TGTGCTAGTGGTTTGGGTGGTCGGGTAGGTGGACTCTACGAGCAGTACTTC
.	TRBV7-6	TRBJ2-7	TRBD2	CASSLASGTSGSGQYF	TGTGCCAGCAGCTTAGCGTCAGGGACTAGCGGGAGCGGGCAGTACTTC
.	TRBV6-5	TRBJ1-1	.	CASSSEVRSPTEAFF	TGTGCCAGCAGTTCGGAGGTTCGGAGCCCCACTGAAGCTTTCTTT
.	TRBV6-1	TRBJ2-1	.	CASSEAGGKDNEQFF	TGTGCCAGCAGTGAAGCGGGAGGTAAAGACAATGAGCAGTTCTTC
.	TRBV6-1	TRBJ1-3	.	CASTEGGIAGNTIYF	TGTGCCAGCACCGAGGGAGGGATAGCTGGAAACACCATATATTTT
once	TRBV19	TRBJ1-1	.	CASSLGAYAEAFF	TGTGCCAGTAGTCTGGGGGCCTACGCTGAAGCTTTCTTT